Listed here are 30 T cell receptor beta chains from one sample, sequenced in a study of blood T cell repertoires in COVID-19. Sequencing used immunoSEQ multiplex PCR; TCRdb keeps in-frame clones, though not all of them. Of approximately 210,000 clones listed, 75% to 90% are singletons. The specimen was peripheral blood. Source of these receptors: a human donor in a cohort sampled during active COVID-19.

The CDR3 DNA reads as TGTGCCAGCAGTTTCCGAGGGAAGGGTGGCTACACCTTC. Translating gives CASSFRGKGGYTF. The chain carries TRBV12-3 or TRBV12-4 and TRBJ1-2, with D hard to call. V was shortened by 3 bases and J by 7 bases, with 12 bases between the two germline ends. This CDR3 has 13 residues.

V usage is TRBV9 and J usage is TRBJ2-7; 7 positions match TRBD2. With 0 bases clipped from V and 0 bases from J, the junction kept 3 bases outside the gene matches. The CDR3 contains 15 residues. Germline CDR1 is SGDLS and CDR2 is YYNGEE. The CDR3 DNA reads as TGTGCCAGCAGCGTAGACGGCGGGAGCTCCTACGAGCAGTACTTC. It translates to CASSVDGGSSYEQYF.

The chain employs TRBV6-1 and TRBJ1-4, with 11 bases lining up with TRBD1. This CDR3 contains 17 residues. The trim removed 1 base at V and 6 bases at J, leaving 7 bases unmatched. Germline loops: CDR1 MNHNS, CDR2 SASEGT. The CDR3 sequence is CASSEGTGGAEDEKLFF. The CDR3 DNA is TGTGCCAGCAGTGAAGGGACAGGGGGCGCAGAAGATGAAAAACTGTTTTTT.

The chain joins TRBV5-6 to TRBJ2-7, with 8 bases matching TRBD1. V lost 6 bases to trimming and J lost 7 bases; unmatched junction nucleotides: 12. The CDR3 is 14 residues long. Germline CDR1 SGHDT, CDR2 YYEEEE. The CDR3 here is CASKLRQGAREQYF. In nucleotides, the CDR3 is TGTGCCAGCAAATTGAGGCAGGGGGCCAGGGAGCAGTACTTC.

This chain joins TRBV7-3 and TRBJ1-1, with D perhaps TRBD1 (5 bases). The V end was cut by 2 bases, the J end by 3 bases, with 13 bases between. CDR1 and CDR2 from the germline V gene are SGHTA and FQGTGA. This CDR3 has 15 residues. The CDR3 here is CASSLDPGGDTEAFF. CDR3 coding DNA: TGTGCCAGCAGCTTAGACCCGGGAGGGGACACTGAAGCTTTCTTT. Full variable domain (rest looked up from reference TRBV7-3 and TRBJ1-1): GAGVSQTPSNKVTEKGKYVELRCDPISGHTALYWYRQSLGQGPEFLIYFQGTGAADDSGLPNDRFFAVRPEGSVSTLKIQRTERGDSAVYLCASSLDPGGDTEAFFGQGTRLTVV.

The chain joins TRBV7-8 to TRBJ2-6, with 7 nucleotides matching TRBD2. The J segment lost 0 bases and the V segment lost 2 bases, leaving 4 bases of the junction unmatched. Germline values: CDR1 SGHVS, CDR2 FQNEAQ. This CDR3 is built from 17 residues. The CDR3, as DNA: TGTGCCAGCAGCTTACGACGGGAGGTCTCTGGGGCCAACGTCCTGACTTTC. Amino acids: CASSLRREVSGANVLTF.

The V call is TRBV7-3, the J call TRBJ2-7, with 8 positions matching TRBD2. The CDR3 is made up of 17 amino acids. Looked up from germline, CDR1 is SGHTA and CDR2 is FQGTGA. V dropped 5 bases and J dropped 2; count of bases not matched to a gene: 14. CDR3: CASSPIPGLGSPYEQYF. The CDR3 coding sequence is TGTGCCAGCAGCCCAATTCCGGGACTAGGGTCACCCTACGAGCAGTACTTC. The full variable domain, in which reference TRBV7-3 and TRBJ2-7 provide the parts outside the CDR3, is GAGVSQTPSNKVTEKGKYVELRCDPISGHTALYWYRQSLGQGPEFLIYFQGTGAADDSGLPNDRFFAVRPEGSVSTLKIQRTERGDSAVYLCASSPIPGLGSPYEQYFGPGTRLTVT.

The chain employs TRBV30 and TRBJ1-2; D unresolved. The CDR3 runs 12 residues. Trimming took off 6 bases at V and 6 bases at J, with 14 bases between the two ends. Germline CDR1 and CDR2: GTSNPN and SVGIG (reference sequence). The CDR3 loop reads CACPQRSNGYTF. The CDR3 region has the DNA TGTGCCTGCCCACAGCGGAGTAATGGCTACACCTTC.

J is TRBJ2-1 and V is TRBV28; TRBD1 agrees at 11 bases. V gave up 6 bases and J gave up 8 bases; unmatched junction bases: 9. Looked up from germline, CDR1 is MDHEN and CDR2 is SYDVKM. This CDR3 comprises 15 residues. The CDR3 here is CASSHGQGARHEQFF. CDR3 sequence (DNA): TGTGCCAGCAGCCACGGACAGGGGGCGCGTCATGAGCAGTTCTTC.

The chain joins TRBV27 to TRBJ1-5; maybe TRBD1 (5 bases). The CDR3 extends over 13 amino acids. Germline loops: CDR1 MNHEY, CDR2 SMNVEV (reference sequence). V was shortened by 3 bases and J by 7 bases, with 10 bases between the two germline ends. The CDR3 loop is CASSLAGLQPQHF. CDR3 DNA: TGTGCCAGCAGTTTGGCGGGACTCCAGCCCCAGCATTTT.

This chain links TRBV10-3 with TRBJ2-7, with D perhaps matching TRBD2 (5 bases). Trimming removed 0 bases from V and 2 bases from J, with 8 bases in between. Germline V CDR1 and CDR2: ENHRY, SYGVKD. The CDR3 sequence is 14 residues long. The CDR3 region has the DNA TGTGCCATCAGTGAGTCAACGGGGACCTACGAGCAGTACTTC. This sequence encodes CAISESTGTYEQYF.

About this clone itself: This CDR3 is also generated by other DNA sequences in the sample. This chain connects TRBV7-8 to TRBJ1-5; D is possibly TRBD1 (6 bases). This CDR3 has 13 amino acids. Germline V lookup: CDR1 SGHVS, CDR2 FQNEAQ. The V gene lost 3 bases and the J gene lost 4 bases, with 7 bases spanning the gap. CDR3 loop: CASSFQGNQPQHF. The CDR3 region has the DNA TGTGCCAGCAGCTTCCAGGGGAATCAGCCCCAGCATTTT.

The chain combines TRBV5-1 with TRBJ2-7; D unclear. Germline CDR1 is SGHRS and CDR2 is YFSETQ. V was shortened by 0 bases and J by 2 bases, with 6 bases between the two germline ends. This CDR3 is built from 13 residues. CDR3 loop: CASSLAHTYEQYF. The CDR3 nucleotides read TGCGCCAGCAGCTTGGCCCACACCTACGAGCAGTACTTC.

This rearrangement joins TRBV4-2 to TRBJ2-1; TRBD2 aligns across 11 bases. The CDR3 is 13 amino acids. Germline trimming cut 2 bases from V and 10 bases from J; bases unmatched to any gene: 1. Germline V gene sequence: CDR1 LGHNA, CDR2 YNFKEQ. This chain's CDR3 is CASSQRLAGEQFF. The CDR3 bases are TGTGCCAGCAGCCAACGACTAGCGGGGGAGCAGTTCTTC.

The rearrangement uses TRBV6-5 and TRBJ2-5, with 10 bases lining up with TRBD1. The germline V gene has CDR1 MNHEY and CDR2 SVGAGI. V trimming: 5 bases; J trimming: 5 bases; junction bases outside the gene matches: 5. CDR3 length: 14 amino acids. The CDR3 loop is CASSRDRGRETQYF. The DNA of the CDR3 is TGTGCCAGCAGTAGGGACAGGGGAAGGGAGACCCAGTACTTC.

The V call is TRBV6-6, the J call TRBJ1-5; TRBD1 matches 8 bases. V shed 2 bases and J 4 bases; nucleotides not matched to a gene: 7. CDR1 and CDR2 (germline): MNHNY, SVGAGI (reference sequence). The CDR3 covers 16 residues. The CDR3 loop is CASSYGLGQGNQPQHF. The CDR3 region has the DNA TGTGCCAGCAGTTACGGACTCGGACAGGGAAATCAGCCCCAGCATTTT.

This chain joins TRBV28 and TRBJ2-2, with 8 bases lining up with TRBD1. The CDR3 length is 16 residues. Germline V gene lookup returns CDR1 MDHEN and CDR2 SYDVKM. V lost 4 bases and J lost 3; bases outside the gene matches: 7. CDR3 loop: CASSSGQGWDTGELFF. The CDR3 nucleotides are TGTGCCAGCAGTTCAGGACAGGGTTGGGACACCGGGGAGCTGTTTTTT.

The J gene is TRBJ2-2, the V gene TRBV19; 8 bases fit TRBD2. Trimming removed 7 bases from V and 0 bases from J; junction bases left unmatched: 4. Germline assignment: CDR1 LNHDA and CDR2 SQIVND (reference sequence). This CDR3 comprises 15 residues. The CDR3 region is CASTYSGANTGELFF. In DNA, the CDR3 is TGTGCCAGTACTTATAGCGGGGCGAACACCGGGGAGCTGTTTTTT.

The CDR3 DNA is TGTGCCAGCAGTGTGGTTAGCGGGAGTTGGAACACCGGGGAGCTGTTTTTT. Translated: CASSVVSGSWNTGELFF. The chain couples TRBV6-1 to TRBJ2-2, with TRBD2 matching 9 bases. The CDR3 is 17 amino acids. Germline V lookup: CDR1 MNHNS, CDR2 SASEGT. J lost 1 base, V lost 4 bases, and 7 bases had no gene match.

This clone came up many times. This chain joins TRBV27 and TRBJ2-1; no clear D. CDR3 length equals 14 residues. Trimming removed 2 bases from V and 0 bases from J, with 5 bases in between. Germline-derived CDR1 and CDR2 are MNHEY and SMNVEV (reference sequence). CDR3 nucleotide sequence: TGTGCCAGCAGTTTAAGCCACTCCTACAATGAGCAGTTCTTC. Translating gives CASSLSHSYNEQFF.

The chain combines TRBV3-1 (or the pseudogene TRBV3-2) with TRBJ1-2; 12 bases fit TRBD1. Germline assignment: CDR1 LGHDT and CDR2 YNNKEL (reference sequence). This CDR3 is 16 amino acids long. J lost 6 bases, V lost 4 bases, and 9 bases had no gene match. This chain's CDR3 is CASSPKGQGAENGYTF. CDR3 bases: TGTGCCAGCAGCCCGAAGGGACAGGGGGCGGAAAATGGCTACACCTTC.

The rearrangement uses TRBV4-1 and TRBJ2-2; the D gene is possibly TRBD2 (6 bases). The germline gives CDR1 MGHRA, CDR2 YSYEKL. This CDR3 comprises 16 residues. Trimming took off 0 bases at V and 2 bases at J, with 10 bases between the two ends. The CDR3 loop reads CASSQDLSGNTGELFF. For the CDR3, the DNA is TGCGCCAGCAGCCAAGACCTTAGCGGAAACACCGGGGAGCTGTTTTTT.

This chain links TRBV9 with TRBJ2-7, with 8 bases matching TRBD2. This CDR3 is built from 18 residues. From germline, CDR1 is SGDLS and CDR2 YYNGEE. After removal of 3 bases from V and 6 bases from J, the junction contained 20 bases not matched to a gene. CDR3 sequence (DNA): TGTGCCAGCAGCGAGGGGAGGGGACGGGGGGCTGCGGGAGGCGAGCAGTACTTC. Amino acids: CASSEGRGRGAAGGEQYF.

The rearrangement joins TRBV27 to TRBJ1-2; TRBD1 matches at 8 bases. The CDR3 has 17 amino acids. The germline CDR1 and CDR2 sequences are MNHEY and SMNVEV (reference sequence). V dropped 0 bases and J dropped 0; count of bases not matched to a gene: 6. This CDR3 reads CASSLSTGVLPNYGYTF. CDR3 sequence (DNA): TGTGCCAGCAGTTTATCGACAGGGGTTTTGCCTAACTATGGCTACACCTTC.

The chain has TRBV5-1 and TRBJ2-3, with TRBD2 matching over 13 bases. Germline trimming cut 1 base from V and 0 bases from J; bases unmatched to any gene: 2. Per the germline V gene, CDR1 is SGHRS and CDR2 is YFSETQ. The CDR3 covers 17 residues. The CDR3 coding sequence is TGCGCCAGCAGCTTGACTAGCGGGAGGGCGAGCACAGATACGCAGTATTTT. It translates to CASSLTSGRASTDTQYF.

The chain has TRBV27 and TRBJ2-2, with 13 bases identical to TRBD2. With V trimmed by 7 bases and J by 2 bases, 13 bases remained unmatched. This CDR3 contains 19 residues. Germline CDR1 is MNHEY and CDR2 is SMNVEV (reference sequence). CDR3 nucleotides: TGTGCCAGCAAAATAAATATGGGACTAGCGGGGACAAACACCGGGGAGCTGTTTTTT. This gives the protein CASKINMGLAGTNTGELFF.

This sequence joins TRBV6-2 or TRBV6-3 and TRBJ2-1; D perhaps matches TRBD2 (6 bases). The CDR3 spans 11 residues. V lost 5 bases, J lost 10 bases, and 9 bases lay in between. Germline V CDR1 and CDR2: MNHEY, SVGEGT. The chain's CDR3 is CASSNGGEQFF. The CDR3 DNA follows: TGTGCCAGCAGTAATGGGGGGGAGCAGTTCTTC.

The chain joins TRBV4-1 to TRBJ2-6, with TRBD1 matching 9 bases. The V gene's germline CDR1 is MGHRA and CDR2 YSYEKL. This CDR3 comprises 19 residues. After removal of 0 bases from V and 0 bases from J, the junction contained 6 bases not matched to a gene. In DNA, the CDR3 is TGCGCCAGCAGCCAAGACCGGGACAGGGTCCTCTCTGGGGCCAACGTCCTGACTTTC. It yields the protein CASSQDRDRVLSGANVLTF.

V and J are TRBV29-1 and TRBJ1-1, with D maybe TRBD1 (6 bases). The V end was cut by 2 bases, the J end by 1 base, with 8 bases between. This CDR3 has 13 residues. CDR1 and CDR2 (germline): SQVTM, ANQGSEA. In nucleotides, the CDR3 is TGCAGCGTTGAACTGACAGGGAACACTGAAGCTTTCTTT. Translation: CSVELTGNTEAFF. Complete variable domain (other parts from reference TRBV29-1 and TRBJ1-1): SAVISQKPSRDICQRGTSLTIQCQVDSQVTMMFWYRQQPGQSLTLIATANQGSEATYESGFVIDKFPISRPNLTFSTLTVSNMSPEDSSIYLCSVELTGNTEAFFGQGTRLTVV.

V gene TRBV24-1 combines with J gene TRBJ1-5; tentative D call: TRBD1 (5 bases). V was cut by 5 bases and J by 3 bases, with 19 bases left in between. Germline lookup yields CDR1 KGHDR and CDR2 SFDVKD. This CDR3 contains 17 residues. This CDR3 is CATSAAGEGSHNQPQHF. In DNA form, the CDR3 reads TGTGCCACCAGTGCCGCTGGGGAGGGGTCCCACAATCAGCCCCAGCATTTT.